A selection of T cell receptor beta chains follows, all from one sample in a study of cytomegalovirus exposure and HLA in healthy donors. Clones were sequenced by immunoSEQ multiplex PCR, and TCRdb holds only the in-frame ones, with some missing. The table records about 130,000 clones, 75% to 90% of them present only once. The sequencing sample was made of PBMCs. The source of these receptors is a male donor in good health and CMV-seronegative. Both conserved end residues are part of each CDR3. Fields, in order: V gene, J gene, D gene, clone size, CDR3 DNA, CDR3 protein. The D gene is left open where the match is weak. Size is stated for part of the rows, as once, few or many counts, or as a class when the clone is expanded.

v_gene: TRBV6-1; j_gene: TRBJ2-7; d_gene: -; abundance: few; CDR3nt: TGTGCCAGCGGACCACAGGGTGCCTACGAGCAGTACTTC; CDR3aa: CASGPQGAYEQYF
v_gene: TRBV6-5; j_gene: TRBJ1-3; d_gene: -; abundance: once; CDR3nt: TGTGCCAGCAGCCCCGCCGGGACACAAGGAAACACCATATATTTT; CDR3aa: CASSPAGTQGNTIYF
v_gene: TRBV11-2; j_gene: TRBJ2-1; d_gene: TRBD1; abundance: -; CDR3nt: TGTGCCAGCAGCTTGAGCAGGACAGGGGGCTACAATGAGCAGTTCTTC; CDR3aa: CASSLSRTGGYNEQFF
v_gene: TRBV5-4; j_gene: TRBJ2-5; d_gene: -; abundance: -; CDR3nt: TGTGCCAGCAGCTTCCGCTTTACTACGAAAGAGACCCAGTACTTC; CDR3aa: CASSFRFTTKETQYF
v_gene: TRBV7-2; j_gene: TRBJ1-2; d_gene: -; abundance: -; CDR3nt: TGTGCCAGCAGCCTCACAGGGAGTGGCGATGGCTACACCTTC; CDR3aa: CASSLTGSGDGYTF
v_gene: TRBV5-4; j_gene: TRBJ1-1; d_gene: -; abundance: -; CDR3nt: TGTGCCAGCAGCTGGGCGGGCGCTGAAGCTTTCTTT; CDR3aa: CASSWAGAEAFF
v_gene: TRBV5-5; j_gene: TRBJ1-2; d_gene: TRBD1; abundance: -; CDR3nt: TGTGCCAGCAGCTTGGTTTACAGGGGGACGAACTATGGCTACACCTTC; CDR3aa: CASSLVYRGTNYGYTF
v_gene: TRBV28; j_gene: TRBJ1-1; d_gene: TRBD1; abundance: -; CDR3nt: TGTGCCAGCAGTTCCCGCCTGGACAGGGTGTTTGGCACTGAAGCTTTCTTT; CDR3aa: CASSSRLDRVFGTEAFF
v_gene: TRBV7-9; j_gene: TRBJ2-3; d_gene: -; abundance: -; CDR3nt: TGTGCCAGCAGTTCCCCGGGAGCCGGAGATACGCAGTATTTT; CDR3aa: CASSSPGAGDTQYF
v_gene: TRBV6-1; j_gene: TRBJ1-2; d_gene: TRBD1; abundance: once; CDR3nt: TGTGCCAGCACCCCGGGACAGGGGCAAGGAGGCTACACCTTC; CDR3aa: CASTPGQGQGGYTF
v_gene: TRBV7-2; j_gene: TRBJ2-5; d_gene: -; abundance: -; CDR3nt: TGTGCCAGCAGCCTGACCGACTTGTTCCAAGAGACCCAGTACTTC; CDR3aa: CASSLTDLFQETQYF
v_gene: TRBV4-1; j_gene: TRBJ1-5; d_gene: -; abundance: -; CDR3nt: TGCGCCAGCAGCCAGGCTTATAGCAATCAGCCCCAGCATTTT; CDR3aa: CASSQAYSNQPQHF
v_gene: TRBV6-5; j_gene: TRBJ1-1; d_gene: -; abundance: -; CDR3nt: TGTGCCAGCAGAGAAGGGGGGAACACTGAAGCTTTCTTT; CDR3aa: CASREGGNTEAFF
v_gene: TRBV18; j_gene: TRBJ1-1; d_gene: TRBD1; abundance: few; CDR3nt: TGTGCCAGCTCACTTCCGACAGGGATGAACACTGAAGCTTTCTTT; CDR3aa: CASSLPTGMNTEAFF
v_gene: TRBV19; j_gene: TRBJ2-7; d_gene: TRBD2; abundance: -; CDR3nt: TGTGCCAGTAGTATAGATCGGGCGGGAGGACCCTACGAGCAGTACTTC; CDR3aa: CASSIDRAGGPYEQYF
v_gene: TRBV5-4; j_gene: TRBJ2-7; d_gene: TRBD2; abundance: -; CDR3nt: TGTGCCAGCAGCTTCGGAGGAGCGGGAGCTTCCTACGAGCAGTACTTC; CDR3aa: CASSFGGAGASYEQYF
v_gene: TRBV5-6; j_gene: TRBJ2-2; d_gene: TRBD1; abundance: few; CDR3nt: TGTGCCAGCAGCTTGGTGTTCTTGGGACAGGGGGCCACCGGGGAGCTGTTTTTT; CDR3aa: CASSLVFLGQGATGELFF
v_gene: TRBV7-9; j_gene: TRBJ2-2; d_gene: TRBD1; abundance: -; CDR3nt: TGTGCCAGCAGCTTACGCACAGGGGGGAACACCGGGGAGCTGTTTTTT; CDR3aa: CASSLRTGGNTGELFF
v_gene: TRBV4-3; j_gene: TRBJ2-1; d_gene: TRBD2; abundance: few; CDR3nt: TGCGCCAGCAGCCAAGATGTCGTGGGGGGGAGCTCCTACAATGAGCAGTTCTTC; CDR3aa: CASSQDVVGGSSYNEQFF
v_gene: TRBV7-9; j_gene: TRBJ1-2; d_gene: TRBD1; abundance: -; CDR3nt: TGTGCCAGCAGCTTAGGGGCCTCAGGGGGCGCGGATGGCTACACCTTC; CDR3aa: CASSLGASGGADGYTF
v_gene: TRBV5-1; j_gene: TRBJ1-1; d_gene: -; abundance: -; CDR3nt: TGCGCCAGCAGCTTGGGAGCGGCAGGGAACACTGAAGCTTTCTTT; CDR3aa: CASSLGAAGNTEAFF
v_gene: TRBV11-2; j_gene: TRBJ2-6; d_gene: -; abundance: -; CDR3nt: TGTGCCAGCAGCCTGGGAGTCTCTGGGGCCAACGTCCTGACTTTC; CDR3aa: CASSLGVSGANVLTF
v_gene: TRBV11-2; j_gene: TRBJ2-7; d_gene: -; abundance: -; CDR3nt: TGTGCCAGCAGCCCCTCTTACAGGGTCCACGAGCAGTACTTC; CDR3aa: CASSPSYRVHEQYF
v_gene: TRBV5-1; j_gene: TRBJ2-7; d_gene: -; abundance: -; CDR3nt: TGCGCCAGCAGCTTGAAGGGGGGGGTAAAGGGTAGCTCCTACGAGCAGTACTTC; CDR3aa: CASSLKGGVKGSSYEQYF
v_gene: TRBV2; j_gene: TRBJ1-6; d_gene: -; abundance: -; CDR3nt: TGTGCCAGCAGTGCGAGGCGGGGGCTGTCGAATTCACCCCTCCACTTT; CDR3aa: CASSARRGLSNSPLHF
v_gene: TRBV7-2; j_gene: TRBJ1-5; d_gene: -; abundance: -; CDR3nt: TGTGCCAGCAGCTTAGTTTCAGGGGGCAATCAGCCCCAGCATTTT; CDR3aa: CASSLVSGGNQPQHF
v_gene: TRBV5-1; j_gene: TRBJ2-3; d_gene: -; abundance: -; CDR3nt: TGCGCCAGCAGCTTGGGACCCTTGAGACTAGGAACTGCAGATACGCAGTATTTT; CDR3aa: CASSLGPLRLGTADTQYF
v_gene: TRBV7-8; j_gene: TRBJ2-7; d_gene: TRBD1; abundance: -; CDR3nt: TGTGCCAGCAGCTTAGGGTCCAGGGGGCTCTACGAGCAGTACTTC; CDR3aa: CASSLGSRGLYEQYF
v_gene: TRBV6-5; j_gene: TRBJ1-6; d_gene: -; abundance: -; CDR3nt: TGTGCCAGCAGTTACTTCCGACAGGCATATAATTCACCCCTCCACTTT; CDR3aa: CASSYFRQAYNSPLHF
v_gene: TRBV6-5; j_gene: TRBJ1-1; d_gene: TRBD1; abundance: -; CDR3nt: TGTGCCAGCAGTTTTGGAGTACAGGGGGCAGTTGAAGCTTTCTTT; CDR3aa: CASSFGVQGAVEAFF
v_gene: TRBV21-1; j_gene: TRBJ1-2; d_gene: -; abundance: -; CDR3nt: TGTGCCAGCAGCAAAATCGACATTGCAACGGATAACTATGGCTACACCTTC; CDR3aa: CASSKIDIATDNYGYTF
v_gene: TRBV6-5; j_gene: TRBJ1-5; d_gene: -; abundance: few; CDR3nt: TGTGCCAGCAGTTACAATGACAGGCAGCCCCAGCATTTT; CDR3aa: CASSYNDRQPQHF
v_gene: TRBV19; j_gene: TRBJ1-1; d_gene: TRBD1; abundance: -; CDR3nt: TGTGCCAGTAATTCACCGGGACAGGGCCGAGAAGCTTTCTTT; CDR3aa: CASNSPGQGREAFF
v_gene: TRBV27; j_gene: TRBJ2-1; d_gene: -; abundance: -; CDR3nt: TGTGCCAGCAGTTTACCGGGATGGGGGTTCTTC; CDR3aa: CASSLPGWGFF
v_gene: TRBV10-1; j_gene: TRBJ2-7; d_gene: -; abundance: -; CDR3nt: TGCGCCAGCAGTCGAGGCCCCAACTACGAGCAGTACTTC; CDR3aa: CASSRGPNYEQYF
v_gene: TRBV7-2; j_gene: TRBJ1-1; d_gene: -; abundance: -; CDR3nt: TGTGCCAGCAGCTTAGACAGGTTCGGCACTGAAGCTTTCTTT; CDR3aa: CASSLDRFGTEAFF
v_gene: TRBV9; j_gene: TRBJ1-6; d_gene: TRBD1; abundance: -; CDR3nt: TGTGCCAGCAGCGCCAGGGGGTTCAATTCACCCCTCCACTTT; CDR3aa: CASSARGFNSPLHF
v_gene: TRBV7-6; j_gene: TRBJ2-7; d_gene: TRBD1; abundance: -; CDR3nt: TGTGCCAGCAGCGCAACAGGGGCCTCCTACGAGCAGTACTTC; CDR3aa: CASSATGASYEQYF
v_gene: TRBV5-6; j_gene: TRBJ1-1; d_gene: -; abundance: -; CDR3nt: TGTGCCAGCAGCTTACACAGGTTTATCATGAACACTGAAGCTTTCTTT; CDR3aa: CASSLHRFIMNTEAFF
v_gene: TRBV6-1; j_gene: TRBJ1-1; d_gene: -; abundance: few; CDR3nt: TGTGCCAGCAGTGAAGCGGTCGGGGAGGTCACTGAAGCTTTCTTT; CDR3aa: CASSEAVGEVTEAFF
v_gene: TRBV4-1; j_gene: TRBJ2-7; d_gene: TRBD2; abundance: -; CDR3nt: TGCGCCAGCAGCCAAGATCGGGGAGCGGGAGGCCCCTACGAGCAGTACTTC; CDR3aa: CASSQDRGAGGPYEQYF
v_gene: TRBV6-1; j_gene: TRBJ2-3; d_gene: TRBD2; abundance: -; CDR3nt: TGTGCCAGCAGTGTCGGCGGGGGAGTCGCAGATACGCAGTATTTT; CDR3aa: CASSVGGGVADTQYF
v_gene: TRBV27; j_gene: TRBJ1-5; d_gene: -; abundance: -; CDR3nt: TGTGCCAGCACGTCAGGGAATCAGCCCCAGCATTTT; CDR3aa: CASTSGNQPQHF
v_gene: TRBV6-4; j_gene: TRBJ1-1; d_gene: -; abundance: -; CDR3nt: TGTGCCAGCAGTTTGACAGAGAACACTGAAGCTTTCTTT; CDR3aa: CASSLTENTEAFF
v_gene: TRBV2; j_gene: TRBJ2-7; d_gene: -; abundance: -; CDR3nt: TGTGCCAGCAGGGAGGGGTTCGCCGAGCAGTACTTC; CDR3aa: CASREGFAEQYF
v_gene: TRBV18; j_gene: TRBJ2-4; d_gene: TRBD2; abundance: -; CDR3nt: TGTGCCAGCTCACCTACCAAGCGGGAGCAGGGAAACAGTCAGTACTTC; CDR3aa: CASSPTKREQGNSQYF
v_gene: TRBV5-5; j_gene: TRBJ1-2; d_gene: -; abundance: once; CDR3nt: TGTGCCAGCAGCTTGAATTCGGGACTCTCCTATGGCTACACCTTC; CDR3aa: CASSLNSGLSYGYTF
v_gene: TRBV30; j_gene: TRBJ1-2; d_gene: -; abundance: -; CDR3nt: TGTGCCTGGAGTGACGCGGGCAGTTGGTATGGCTACACCTTC; CDR3aa: CAWSDAGSWYGYTF